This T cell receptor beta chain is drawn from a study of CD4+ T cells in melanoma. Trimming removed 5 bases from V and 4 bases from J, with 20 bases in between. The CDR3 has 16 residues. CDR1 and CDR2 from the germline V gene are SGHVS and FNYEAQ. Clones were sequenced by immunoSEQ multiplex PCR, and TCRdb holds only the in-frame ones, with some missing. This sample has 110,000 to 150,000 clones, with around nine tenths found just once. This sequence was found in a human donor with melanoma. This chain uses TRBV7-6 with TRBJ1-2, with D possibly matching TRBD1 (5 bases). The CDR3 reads CASSPRGPREGYGYTF. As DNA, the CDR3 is TGTGCCAGCAGCCCTAGGGGCCCCCGGGAGGGCTATGGCTACACCTTC.